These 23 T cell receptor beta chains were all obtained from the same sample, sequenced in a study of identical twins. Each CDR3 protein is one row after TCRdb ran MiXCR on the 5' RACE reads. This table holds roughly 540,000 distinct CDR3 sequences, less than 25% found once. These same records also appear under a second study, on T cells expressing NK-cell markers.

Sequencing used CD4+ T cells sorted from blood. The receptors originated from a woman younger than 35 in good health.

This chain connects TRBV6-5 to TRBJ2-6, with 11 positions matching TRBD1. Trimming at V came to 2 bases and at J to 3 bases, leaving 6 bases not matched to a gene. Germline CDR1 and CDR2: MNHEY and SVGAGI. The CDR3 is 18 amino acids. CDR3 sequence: CASSYLGQGARGANVLTF. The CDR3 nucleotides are TGTGCCAGCAGTTACCTTGGACAGGGGGCGCGTGGGGCCAACGTCCTGACTTTC.

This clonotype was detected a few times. CDR3 bases: TGTGCCAGCAGCCAACTCGTAAGTGGCTACACCTTC. It codes for CASSQLVSGYTF. This sequence joins TRBV3-1 and TRBJ1-2, with unresolved D. Germline CDR1 reads LGHDT; CDR2 reads YNNKEL (reference sequence). The CDR3 is made up of 12 amino acids. Trimming took off 2 bases at V and 7 bases at J, with 8 bases between the two ends.

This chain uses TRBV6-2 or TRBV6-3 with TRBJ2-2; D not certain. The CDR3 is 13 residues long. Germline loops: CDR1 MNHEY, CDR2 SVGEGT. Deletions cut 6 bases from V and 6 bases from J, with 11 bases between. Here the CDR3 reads CASSPRASGELFF. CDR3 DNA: TGTGCCAGCAGCCCCCGAGCCTCCGGGGAGCTGTTTTTT.

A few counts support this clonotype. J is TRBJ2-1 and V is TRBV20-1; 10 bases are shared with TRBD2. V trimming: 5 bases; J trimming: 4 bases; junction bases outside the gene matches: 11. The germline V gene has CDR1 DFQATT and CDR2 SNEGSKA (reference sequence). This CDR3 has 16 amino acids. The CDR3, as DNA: TGCAGTGCTTCCACGGGGGGACTAGCGATATACAATGAGCAGTTCTTC. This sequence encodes CSASTGGLAIYNEQFF.

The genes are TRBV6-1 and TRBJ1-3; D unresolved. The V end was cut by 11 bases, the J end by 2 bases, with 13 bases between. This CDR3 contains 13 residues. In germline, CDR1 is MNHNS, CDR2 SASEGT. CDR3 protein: CAPGGKPGNTIYF. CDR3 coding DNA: TGTGCCCCCGGAGGGAAGCCTGGAAACACCATATATTTT.

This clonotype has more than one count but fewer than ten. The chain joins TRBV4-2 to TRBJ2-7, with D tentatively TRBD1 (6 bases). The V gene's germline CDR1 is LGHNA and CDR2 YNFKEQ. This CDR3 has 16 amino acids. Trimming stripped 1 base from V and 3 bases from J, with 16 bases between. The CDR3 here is CASSQVWDVGGYEQYF. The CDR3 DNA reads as TGTGCCAGCAGCCAAGTTTGGGATGTAGGGGGCTACGAGCAGTACTTC.

CDR3 sequence (DNA): TGTGCCAGCAGAATAAGCACTAGCGGGAGATACGAGCAGTACTTC. This translates into CASRISTSGRYEQYF. The V and J genes are TRBV12-3 or TRBV12-4 and TRBJ2-7; 11 bases are shared with TRBD2. The J segment lost 4 bases and the V segment lost 6 bases, leaving 8 bases of the junction unmatched. The CDR3 covers 15 residues.

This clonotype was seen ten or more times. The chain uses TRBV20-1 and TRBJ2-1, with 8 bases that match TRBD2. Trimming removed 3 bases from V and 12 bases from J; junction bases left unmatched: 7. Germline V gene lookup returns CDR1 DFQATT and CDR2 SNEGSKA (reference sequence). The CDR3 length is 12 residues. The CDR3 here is CSASSGAVGQFF. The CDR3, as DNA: TGCAGTGCTAGTAGCGGGGCGGTGGGGCAGTTCTTC.

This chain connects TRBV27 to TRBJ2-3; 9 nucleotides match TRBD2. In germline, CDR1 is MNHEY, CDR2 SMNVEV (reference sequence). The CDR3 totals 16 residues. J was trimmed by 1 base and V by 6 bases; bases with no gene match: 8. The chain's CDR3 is CASSARSSGGTDTQYF. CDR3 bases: TGTGCCAGCAGCGCGCGGTCTAGCGGGGGCACAGATACGCAGTATTTT.

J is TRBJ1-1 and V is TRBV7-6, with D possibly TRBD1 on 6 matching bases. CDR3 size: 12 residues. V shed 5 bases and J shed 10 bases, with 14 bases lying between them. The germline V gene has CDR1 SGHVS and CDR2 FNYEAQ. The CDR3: CASSSPARGAFF. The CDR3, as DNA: TGTGCCAGCAGCAGCCCGGCCAGGGGAGCTTTCTTT.

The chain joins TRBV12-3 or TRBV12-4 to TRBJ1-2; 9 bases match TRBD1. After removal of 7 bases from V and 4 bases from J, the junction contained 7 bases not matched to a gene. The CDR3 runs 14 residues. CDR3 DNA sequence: TGTGCCAGCACCCAACAGGGGGCCGGCTATGGCTACACCTTC. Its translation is CASTQQGAGYGYTF.

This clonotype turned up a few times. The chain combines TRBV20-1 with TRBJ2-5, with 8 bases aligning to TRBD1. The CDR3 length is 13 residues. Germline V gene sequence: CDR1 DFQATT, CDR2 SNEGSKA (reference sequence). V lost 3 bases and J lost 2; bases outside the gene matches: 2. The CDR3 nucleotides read TGCAGTGCTAGTCAGGGGGCGCAAGAGACCCAGTACTTC. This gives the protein CSASQGAQETQYF.

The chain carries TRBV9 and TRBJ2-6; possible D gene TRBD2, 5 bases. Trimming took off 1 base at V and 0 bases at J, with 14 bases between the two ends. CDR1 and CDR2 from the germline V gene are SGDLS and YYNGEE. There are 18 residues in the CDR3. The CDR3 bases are TGTGCCAGCAGCGTATGGTCCGGGGAGTCCTCTGGGGCCAACGTCCTGACTTTC. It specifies CASSVWSGESSGANVLTF.

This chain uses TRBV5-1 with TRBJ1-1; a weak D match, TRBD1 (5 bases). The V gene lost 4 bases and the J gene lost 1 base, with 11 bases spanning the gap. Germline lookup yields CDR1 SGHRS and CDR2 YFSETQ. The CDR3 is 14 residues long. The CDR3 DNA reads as TGCGCCAGCAGCGGGGGTCTCACGAACACTGAAGCTTTCTTT. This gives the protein CASSGGLTNTEAFF.

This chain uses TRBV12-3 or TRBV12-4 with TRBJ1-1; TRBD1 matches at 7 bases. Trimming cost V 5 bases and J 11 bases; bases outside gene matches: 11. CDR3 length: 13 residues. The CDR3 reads CASSLIQGSGAFF. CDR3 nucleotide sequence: TGTGCCAGCAGTCTTATACAGGGGAGTGGGGCTTTCTTT.

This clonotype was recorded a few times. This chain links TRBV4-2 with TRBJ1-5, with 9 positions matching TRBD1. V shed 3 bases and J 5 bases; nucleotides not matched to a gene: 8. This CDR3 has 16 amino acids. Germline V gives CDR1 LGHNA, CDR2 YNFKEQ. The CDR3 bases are TGTGCCAGCAGCCAGGGGCCGGACAGGGGTGATCAGCCCCAGCATTTT. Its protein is CASSQGPDRGDQPQHF.

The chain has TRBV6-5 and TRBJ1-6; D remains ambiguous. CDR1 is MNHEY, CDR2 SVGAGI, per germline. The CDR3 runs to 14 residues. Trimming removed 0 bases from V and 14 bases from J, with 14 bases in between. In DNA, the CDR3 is TGTGCCAGCAGTTACTCGGTTCGATTCCCATCCCTCCACTTT. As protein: CASSYSVRFPSLHF.

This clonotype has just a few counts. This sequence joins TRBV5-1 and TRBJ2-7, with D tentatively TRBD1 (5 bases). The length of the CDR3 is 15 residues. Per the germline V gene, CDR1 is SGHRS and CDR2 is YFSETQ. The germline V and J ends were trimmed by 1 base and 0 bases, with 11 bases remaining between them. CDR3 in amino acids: CASSLSGSDSYEQYF. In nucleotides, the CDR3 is TGCGCCAGCAGCTTGTCAGGGTCCGACTCCTACGAGCAGTACTTC.

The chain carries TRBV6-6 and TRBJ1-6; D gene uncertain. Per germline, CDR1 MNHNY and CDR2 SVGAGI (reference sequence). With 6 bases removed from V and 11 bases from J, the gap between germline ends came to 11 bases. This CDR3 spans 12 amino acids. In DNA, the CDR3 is TGTGCCAGCAGCCGAGACACTCCACCCCTCCACTTT. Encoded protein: CASSRDTPPLHF.

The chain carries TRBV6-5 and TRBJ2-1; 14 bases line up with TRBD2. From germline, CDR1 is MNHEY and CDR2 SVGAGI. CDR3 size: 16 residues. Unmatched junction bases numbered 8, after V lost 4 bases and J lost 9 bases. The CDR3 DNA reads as TGTGCCAGCAGTTTCGGGACTAGCGGGGGTCAGGGTGAGCAGTTCTTC. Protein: CASSFGTSGGQGEQFF.

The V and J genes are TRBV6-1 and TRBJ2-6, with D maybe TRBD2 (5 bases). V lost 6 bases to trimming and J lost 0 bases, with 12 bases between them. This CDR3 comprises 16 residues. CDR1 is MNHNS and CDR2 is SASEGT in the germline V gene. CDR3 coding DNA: TGTGCCAGCAGGTGGCGGGCAGCCTCTGGGGCCAACGTCCTGACTTTC. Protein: CASRWRAASGANVLTF.

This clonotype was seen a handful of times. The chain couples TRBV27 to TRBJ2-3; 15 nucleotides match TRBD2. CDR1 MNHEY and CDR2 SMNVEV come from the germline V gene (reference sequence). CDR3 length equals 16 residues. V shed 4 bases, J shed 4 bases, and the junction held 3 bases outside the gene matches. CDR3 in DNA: TGTGCCAGCAGTTGGACTAGCGGGAGGGCCCCAGATACGCAGTATTTT. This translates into CASSWTSGRAPDTQYF.

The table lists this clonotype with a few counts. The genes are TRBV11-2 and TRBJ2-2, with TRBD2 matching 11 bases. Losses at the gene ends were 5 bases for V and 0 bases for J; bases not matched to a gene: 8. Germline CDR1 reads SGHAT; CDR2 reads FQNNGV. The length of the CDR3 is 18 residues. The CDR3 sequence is CASSPRRLAGPNTGELFF. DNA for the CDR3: TGTGCCAGCAGCCCCCGTCGACTAGCGGGACCGAACACCGGGGAGCTGTTTTTT.